The TCR beta chain under discussion was sequenced for a study of blood T cell repertoires in COVID-19. Germline values: CDR1 GTSNPN, CDR2 SVGIG (reference sequence). This CDR3 contains 14 residues. Germline trimming cut 4 bases from V and 2 bases from J; bases unmatched to any gene: 5. TCRdb's table, derived via immunoSEQ multiplex PCR, lists solely in-frame clones and lacks some. This sample has some 250,000 clones, with about 85% found just once. The V and J genes are TRBV30 and TRBJ1-3; TRBD1 agrees at 7 bases. The source material was peripheral blood. The origin of this receptor is a man in his 60s with acute or convalescent COVID-19. The CDR3 sequence is CAWKLTGPGNTIYF. CDR3 DNA: TGTGCCTGGAAACTGACAGGGCCTGGAAACACCATATATTTT.